This passage covers 18 T cell receptor beta chains from one sample sequenced in a study of Ad26.COV2.S vaccination and SARS-CoV-2 variants. Here immunoSEQ multiplex PCR was the method, and the copy in TCRdb shows in-frame clones only, minus some. The table has roughly 680,000 clones, 89% seen once. The treatment denotes: about 20 received Ad26.COV2.S at low or high dose, single or two shots; 5 received placebo; per-sample allocation not given. Specimens were obtained on day 63 following the first vaccine or placebo injection. The sample in question was peripheral blood, obtained in a trial of Ad26.COV2.S vaccine versus placebo. Receptors originate from a person aged 18-60 years who received the Ad26.COV2.S COVID-19 vaccine or a placebo.

The count of this clone is one. The chain carries TRBV27 and TRBJ1-4; 7 nucleotides match TRBD1. Trimming at V came to 3 bases and at J to 7 bases, leaving 5 bases not matched to a gene. There are 14 residues in the CDR3. The germline V gene encodes CDR1 MNHEY and CDR2 SMNVEV (reference sequence). The CDR3 nucleotides read TGTGCCAGCAGTTTTCGACAGGGTGTTGAAAAACTGTTTTTT. It specifies CASSFRQGVEKLFF.

The chain employs TRBV29-1 and TRBJ1-5, with D possibly TRBD1 on 5 matching bases. The CDR3 consists of 13 residues. Trimming stripped 4 bases from V and 6 bases from J, with 13 bases between. CDR1 and CDR2 from the germline V gene are SQVTM and ANQGSEA. DNA for the CDR3: TGCAGCGTTGTGACAGATTCGGGTCAGCCCCAGCATTTT. It codes for CSVVTDSGQPQHF.

This clone was observed a single time. The chain carries TRBV3-1 (or the pseudogene TRBV3-2) and TRBJ1-3; D uncertain. Germline CDR1 LGHDT, CDR2 YNNKEL (reference sequence). The V and J ends lost 6 bases and 0 bases respectively, with 12 bases between them. The CDR3 sequence is 15 residues long. CDR3 in DNA: TGTGCCAGCAGGCCTGCGGGCAGCTCTGGAAACACCATATATTTT. This translates into CASRPAGSSGNTIYF.

The J gene is TRBJ2-2, the V gene TRBV5-1; D perhaps matches TRBD1 (5 bases). Germline assignment: CDR1 SGHRS and CDR2 YFSETQ. The CDR3 is 14 residues long. V gave up 4 bases and J gave up 5 bases, with 12 bases separating them. The CDR3 DNA is TGCGCCAGCAGCAAAATTACAGGAACCGGGGAGCTGTTTTTT. Residues: CASSKITGTGELFF.

The rearrangement links TRBV3-1 (or the pseudogene TRBV3-2) to TRBJ1-3; no clear D. CDR3 length equals 14 residues. Germline values: CDR1 LGHDT, CDR2 YNNKEL (reference sequence). Trimming removed 0 bases from V and 0 bases from J, with 3 bases in between. DNA for the CDR3: TGTGCCAGCAGCCAAGAGGTCTCTGGAAACACCATATATTTT. Its translation is CASSQEVSGNTIYF.

V usage is TRBV6-5 and J usage is TRBJ1-6, with TRBD1 identical over 7 bases. J was trimmed by 10 bases and V by 0 bases; bases with no gene match: 6. Germline lookup yields CDR1 MNHEY and CDR2 SVGAGI. The CDR3 length is 15 residues. The CDR3 bases are TGTGCCAGCAGTTACTCAGGGGGCCAGGGGTCACCCCTCCACTTT. As protein: CASSYSGGQGSPLHF.

The chain carries TRBV29-1 and TRBJ1-5, with TRBD1 as a possible D gene (5 bases). The germline V gene encodes CDR1 SQVTM and CDR2 ANQGSEA. Trimming took 5 bases from V and 0 from J, leaving 20 bases between them. This CDR3 has 17 residues. The CDR3 DNA reads TGCAGCGTTTTGGTTCTCGGGGCCGGGGGTAGCAATCAGCCCCAGCATTTT. Translation gives CSVLVLGAGGSNQPQHF. The full variable domain, its missing parts supplied by reference TRBV29-1 and TRBJ1-5, is SAVISQKPSRDICQRGTSLTIQCQVDSQVTMMFWYRQQPGQSLTLIATANQGSEATYESGFVIDKFPISRPNLTFSTLTVSNMSPEDSSIYLCSVLVLGAGGSNQPQHFGDGTRLSIL.

The V gene is TRBV7-6, the J gene TRBJ1-2; tentative D call: TRBD1 (5 bases). V was trimmed by 1 base and J by 7 bases, leaving 16 bases between them. The CDR3 is 15 residues long. Germline V lookup: CDR1 SGHVS, CDR2 FNYEAQ. The DNA of the CDR3 is TGTGCCAGCAGCTTAGACTCGTCTCAGGGTTTTGGCTACACCTTC. It specifies CASSLDSSQGFGYTF. Full variable domain (missing parts from reference TRBV7-6 and TRBJ1-2): GAGVSQSPRYKVTKRGQDVALRCDPISGHVSLYWYRQALGQGPEFLTYFNYEAQQDKSGLPNDRFSAERPEGSISTLTIQRTEQRDSAMYRCASSLDSSQGFGYTFGSGTRLTVV.

The rearrangement uses TRBV6-6 and TRBJ1-5, with 8 bases aligning to TRBD1. The junction had 12 bases not matched to a gene; V was cut back by 5 bases and J by 0 bases. The germline V gene has CDR1 MNHNY and CDR2 SVGAGI (reference sequence). This CDR3 has 18 amino acids. CDR3 amino acids: CASSPGQVSSYSNQPQHF. The CDR3 nucleotides read TGTGCCAGCAGTCCGGGACAGGTCTCCTCCTATAGCAATCAGCCCCAGCATTTT.

This chain uses TRBV10-2 with TRBJ2-1, with 9 bases identical to TRBD2. This CDR3 region has 18 residues. Germline assignment: CDR1 WSHSY and CDR2 SAAADI. The V gene end was trimmed by 11 bases and the J gene end by 8 bases; junction bases not matched to a gene: 25. CDR3 region: CASLKGVWREGQDDEQFF. For the CDR3, the DNA is TGCGCCTCGTTAAAGGGGGTGTGGCGGGAGGGCCAAGACGATGAGCAGTTCTTC.

Notes on this clone: The identical CDR3 is also encoded by other nucleotide sequences in the sample. V and J are TRBV30 and TRBJ1-4, with 7 nucleotides matching TRBD1. The CDR3 runs 13 residues. V lost 1 base to trimming and J lost 8 bases; unmatched junction nucleotides: 4. Per the germline V gene, CDR1 is GTSNPN and CDR2 is SVGIG (reference sequence). The CDR3, as DNA: TGTGCCTGGAGTGGACAGGGAGGCGAAAAACTGTTTTTT. Protein: CAWSGQGGEKLFF.

This chain joins TRBV4-3 and TRBJ2-1; weak D call: TRBD2 (5 bases). The CDR3 contains 16 residues. CDR1 and CDR2 from the germline V gene are LGHNA and YSLEER. The V end was cut by 0 bases, the J end by 6 bases, with 15 bases between. CDR3 in DNA: TGCGCCAGCAGCCAAGAGACGGGATACAACATCAATGAGCAGTTCTTC. Translation gives CASSQETGYNINEQFF.

CDR3 amino acids: CASTTRGFRTEAFF. The CDR3 DNA follows: TGTGCCAGCACCACCAGGGGATTCCGCACTGAAGCTTTCTTT. This rearrangement joins TRBV6-5 to TRBJ1-1; D is possibly TRBD1 (6 bases). This CDR3 is 14 amino acids long. Germline V gene lookup returns CDR1 MNHEY and CDR2 SVGAGI. Trimming took 7 bases from V and 4 from J, leaving 16 bases between them.

This clone was found once. CDR3 DNA: TGTGCCAGTAGTATTATGGACTCTGGGGCCAACGTCCTGACTTTC. This codes for CASSIMDSGANVLTF. This chain joins TRBV19 and TRBJ2-6, with D unresolved. The CDR3 is made up of 15 amino acids. V lost 3 bases to trimming and J lost 0 bases, with 6 bases between them. CDR1 is LNHDA and CDR2 is SQIVND in the germline V gene (reference sequence).

A note on this clone: Other nucleotide sequences from this sample produce the same CDR3. The gene calls are TRBV20-1 and TRBJ1-5; perhaps TRBD1 as D (5 bases). There are 13 residues in the CDR3. The germline V and J ends were trimmed by 3 bases and 4 bases, with 10 bases remaining between them. Germline V gene data show CDR1 as DFQATT and CDR2 as SNEGSKA (reference sequence). CDR3 protein: CSASGGGNQPQHF. The CDR3 DNA reads as TGCAGTGCTAGTGGGGGGGGAAATCAGCCCCAGCATTTT.

This clone came up once. This chain uses TRBV3-1 (or the pseudogene TRBV3-2) with TRBJ2-1; TRBD2 might be the D (6 bases). Germline CDR1 reads LGHDT; CDR2 reads YNNKEL (reference sequence). V lost 4 bases to trimming and J lost 4 bases, with 14 bases between them. This CDR3 has 15 residues. CDR3 sequence: CASSPASVIYNEQFF. CDR3 coding DNA: TGTGCCAGCAGCCCTGCTAGCGTGATTTACAATGAGCAGTTCTTC.

The chain has TRBV12-3 or TRBV12-4 and TRBJ2-3, with D unclear. CDR3 length equals 13 residues. The ends were cut back, 10 bases at V and 2 bases at J, with 13 bases in the middle. CDR3 amino acids: CAIRMRNTDTQYF. CDR3 nucleotide sequence: TGTGCCATCCGGATGAGAAACACAGATACGCAGTATTTT.

The chain recombines TRBV19 with TRBJ1-6; no reliable D call. The V and J ends lost 4 bases and 6 bases respectively, with 10 bases between them. This CDR3 is built from 14 residues. Germline CDR1 and CDR2: LNHDA and SQIVND (reference sequence). The CDR3 DNA is TGTGCCAGTAGTAAGGGCGATTTTAATTCACCCCTCCACTTT. This encodes CASSKGDFNSPLHF.